This T cell receptor beta chain stems from a study of T-cell memory formation after mild COVID-19. The 5'RACE method, run with constant-segment primers, produced TCR alpha and TCR beta cDNA libraries (carrying sample barcodes and UMIs). TCRdb recomputed calls from the 5' RACE reads with MiXCR, one row per CDR3 protein. This sample carries about half a million distinct CDR3 sequences, about 18% of them seen once, and the ten largest clones take 9% to 15%. General observations from the study: The pre-infection memory compartment contained some responding clones, suggesting cross-reactive memory joined. CD4/CD8 balance characterized clones contracting day 15 to 85, and CD4+ skew characterized later expanders.

This clonotype turned up a few times. Its specificity is not known. Germline V gene lookup returns CDR1 SEHNR and CDR2 FQNEAQ (reference sequence). The CDR3 loop spans 18 amino acids. With 2 bases clipped from V and 0 bases from J, the junction kept 10 bases outside the gene matches. The receptor was isolated from an adult woman who had mild COVID-19 (a few samples of this study predate the infection). Cell type and time point are not known. The chain couples TRBV7-9 to TRBJ2-1; 7 nucleotides line up with TRBD2. Sequenced: PBMCs or a T cell subset sorted from them (not recorded which). The CDR3 sequence is CASSLWAGDRSSYNEQFF. Written as DNA, the CDR3 is TGTGCCAGCAGCTTATGGGCGGGGGATAGGAGCTCCTACAATGAGCAGTTCTTC.